Listed here are 28 T cell receptor beta chains from one sample, sequenced in a study of blood T cell repertoires in COVID-19. Only in-frame clones appear in the TCRdb table, and some are missing; sequencing was by immunoSEQ multiplex PCR. The table shows 70,000 to 90,000 clones, with roughly 80% occurring only once. Sequencing was carried out using peripheral blood. The origin of the receptors is a human donor in a cohort sampled during active COVID-19.

Only one count was recorded for this clone. The chain recombines TRBV7-9 with TRBJ2-2, with 16 bases that match TRBD2. Germline V CDR1 and CDR2: SEHNR, FQNEAQ (reference sequence). V trimming: 8 bases; J trimming: 9 bases; junction bases outside the gene matches: 12. The CDR3 is made up of 17 amino acids. The chain's CDR3 is CASPPPGTSGGARELFF. The CDR3 DNA follows: TGTGCCAGCCCGCCTCCCGGGACTAGCGGGGGGGCCAGGGAGCTGTTTTTT.

Here the CDR3 reads CASSHLGEKLFF. In DNA form, the CDR3 reads TGTGCCAGCAGTCACTTGGGCGAAAAACTGTTTTTT. This rearrangement joins TRBV6-2 or TRBV6-3 to TRBJ1-4; D not certain. Trimming removed 5 bases at V and 8 bases at J, with 9 bases between. Per the germline V gene, CDR1 is MNHEY and CDR2 is SVGEGT. The CDR3 spans 12 residues.

This clone was found once. This chain connects TRBV4-1 to TRBJ1-5, with D uncertain. There are 21 residues in the CDR3. V was cut by 0 bases and J by 0 bases, with 24 bases left in between. Per the germline V gene, CDR1 is MGHRA and CDR2 is YSYEKL. The CDR3: CASSQDLRQETPGYSNQPQHF. In DNA form, the CDR3 reads TGCGCCAGCAGCCAAGATCTGAGACAAGAAACCCCGGGGTATAGCAATCAGCCCCAGCATTTT.

The V and J genes are TRBV5-6 and TRBJ1-6; 7 nucleotides match TRBD1. The junction had 9 bases not matched to a gene; V was cut back by 5 bases and J by 10 bases. This CDR3 is built from 14 residues. Looked up from germline, CDR1 is SGHDT and CDR2 is YYEEEE. CDR3 amino acids: CASSMRQGWSPLHF. CDR3 DNA: TGTGCCAGCAGTATGAGACAGGGCTGGTCACCCCTCCACTTT.

The table lists this clone with a few counts. The chain couples TRBV28 to TRBJ2-1; 10 bases map to TRBD2. The CDR3 extends over 17 amino acids. J was trimmed by 7 bases and V by 4 bases; bases with no gene match: 13. Germline-derived CDR1 and CDR2 are MDHEN and SYDVKM. For the CDR3, the DNA is TGTGCCAGCAGTTCCAGCGGGGGGGAACGTTTAAAAAATGAGCAGTTCTTC. Its translation: CASSSSGGERLKNEQFF.

The J gene is TRBJ1-6, the V gene TRBV5-4, with 8 bases identical to TRBD1. CDR1 is SGHNT, CDR2 YYREEE, per germline (reference sequence). The V and J ends lost 3 bases and 8 bases, in that order; junction bases with no gene match: 7. The CDR3 extends over 15 amino acids. DNA for the CDR3: TGTGCCAGCAGCTCACGACAGGGGTTTGATTCACCCCTCCACTTT. Translation gives CASSSRQGFDSPLHF.

V and J are TRBV28 and TRBJ2-7, with TRBD2 as a possible D gene (5 bases). This CDR3 has 14 amino acids. The V end lost 6 bases, the J end lost 2 bases, and 14 bases lay between the germline ends. CDR1 MDHEN and CDR2 SYDVKM come from the germline V gene. The CDR3 spells CASSLRIAPYEQYF. The CDR3, as DNA: TGTGCCAGCAGCCTTCGGATAGCGCCCTACGAGCAGTACTTC.

The chain combines TRBV6-5 with TRBJ1-6, with TRBD1 matching 7 bases. With 1 base clipped from V and 6 bases from J, the junction kept 3 bases outside the gene matches. This CDR3 region has 15 residues. The germline gives CDR1 MNHEY, CDR2 SVGAGI. The CDR3 DNA is TGTGCCAGCAGTTACTATGGGACAGCTAATTCACCCCTCCACTTT. As protein: CASSYYGTANSPLHF.

This sequence joins TRBV19 and TRBJ1-5; D gene unclear. V was trimmed by 7 bases and J by 3 bases, leaving 10 bases between them. CDR3 length: 13 residues. Germline loops: CDR1 LNHDA, CDR2 SQIVND (reference sequence). The CDR3 reads CASKSRVNQPQHF. The CDR3 DNA sequence: TGTGCCAGTAAGTCGAGAGTCAATCAGCCCCAGCATTTT.

The CDR3 DNA reads TGTGCCAGCAGCGTGTCGGGACAGGGTGGCTATGGCTACACCTTC. Its protein is CASSVSGQGGYGYTF. The chain employs TRBV9 and TRBJ1-2; TRBD1 aligns across 9 bases. The CDR3 covers 15 residues. V shed 2 bases and J 4 bases; nucleotides not matched to a gene: 6. Germline CDR1 is SGDLS and CDR2 is YYNGEE.

The genes are TRBV19 and TRBJ2-5, with 12 positions matching TRBD2. V lost 6 bases and J lost 1; bases outside the gene matches: 15. The V gene's germline CDR1 is LNHDA and CDR2 SQIVND (reference sequence). The CDR3 is 19 amino acids. This CDR3 is CASSTYSLAGGPFQETQYF. The CDR3, as DNA: TGTGCCAGTAGCACATATAGCCTAGCGGGAGGGCCTTTCCAAGAGACCCAGTACTTC.

Only one count was recorded for this clone. The chain has TRBV19 and TRBJ1-1; TRBD1 matches at 7 bases. CDR3 size: 14 residues. CDR1 and CDR2 from the germline V gene are LNHDA and SQIVND (reference sequence). V was pared by 7 bases and J by 4 bases, with 9 bases of the junction left unmatched. CDR3 amino acids: CASTQTGFITEAFF. In DNA, the CDR3 is TGTGCCAGTACTCAGACAGGGTTCATCACTGAAGCTTTCTTT.

The CDR3: CASSDRGMGDRDEKLFF. For the CDR3, the DNA is TGCGCCAGCAGTGACAGGGGTATGGGGGACAGAGATGAAAAACTGTTTTTT. The V call is TRBV10-1, the J call TRBJ1-4; 7 positions agree with TRBD1. V was clipped by 3 bases and J by 6 bases; unmatched bases: 13. CDR3 length: 17 residues. Germline CDR1 WNHNN, CDR2 SYGVQD (reference sequence).

V usage is TRBV7-3 and J usage is TRBJ2-5; the match to TRBD1 covers 12 bases. There are 16 residues in the CDR3. CDR1 SGHTA and CDR2 FQGTGA come from the germline V gene. V gave up 4 bases and J gave up 4 bases; unmatched junction bases: 7. CDR3 in DNA: TGTGCCAGCAGCTCCGGGACAGGGGGCATGGGAGAGACCCAGTACTTC. Translation: CASSSGTGGMGETQYF.

The V call is TRBV5-5, the J call TRBJ1-5; D is undetermined. From germline, CDR1 is SGHKS and CDR2 YYEKEE (reference sequence). The CDR3 totals 14 residues. V shed 0 bases and J shed 2 bases, with 6 bases lying between them. The CDR3, as DNA: TGTGCCAGCAGCTTGGCCCGAGGCAATCAGCCCCAGCATTTT. Translation gives CASSLARGNQPQHF.

The V call is TRBV5-6, the J call TRBJ1-3; D is unclear. Per the germline V gene, CDR1 is SGHDT and CDR2 is YYEEEE. The CDR3 has 15 residues. V was trimmed by 0 bases and J by 4 bases, leaving 11 bases between them. This CDR3 is CASSLVPGTGNTIYF. Written as DNA, the CDR3 is TGTGCCAGCAGCTTGGTCCCGGGAACAGGAAACACCATATATTTT.

V is TRBV19 and J is TRBJ2-6; possible D gene TRBD1, 6 bases. CDR3 size: 16 residues. V was pared by 5 bases and J by 1 base, with 12 bases between. From germline, CDR1 is LNHDA and CDR2 SQIVND (reference sequence). The CDR3 reads CASSSIGQSGANVLTF. DNA for the CDR3: TGTGCCAGTAGTTCGATCGGACAGTCTGGGGCCAACGTCCTGACTTTC.

The chain couples TRBV5-6 to TRBJ2-1, with no clear D. This CDR3 comprises 14 residues. Germline CDR1 SGHDT, CDR2 YYEEEE. Between the trimmed V and J ends, which lost 2 bases and 7 bases, there was a span of 13 bases. In nucleotides, the CDR3 is TGTGCCAGCAGCTTCGAACTCCCTCGGAATGAGCAGTTCTTC. Its protein product is CASSFELPRNEQFF. Supplemented by reference TRBV5-6 and TRBJ2-1, the full variable domain reads DAGVTQSPTHLIKTRGQQVTLRCSPKSGHDTVSWYQQALGQGPQFIFQYYEEEERQRGNFPDRFSGHQFPNYSSELNVNALLLGDSALYLCASSFELPRNEQFFGPGTRLTVL.

The genes are TRBV19 and TRBJ2-2, with no clear D. This CDR3 region has 13 residues. V was shortened by 7 bases and J by 7 bases, with 13 bases between the two germline ends. The germline CDR1 and CDR2 sequences are LNHDA and SQIVND (reference sequence). CDR3: CASTWSTGGELFF. The CDR3 DNA sequence: TGTGCCAGTACTTGGTCCACGGGCGGGGAGCTGTTTTTT.

This chain uses TRBV7-9 with TRBJ2-7; 9 bases fit TRBD1. Germline V gene sequence: CDR1 SEHNR, CDR2 FQNEAQ (reference sequence). Trimming removed 2 bases from V and 5 bases from J; junction bases left unmatched: 7. This CDR3 has 15 residues. The CDR3 spells CASSLPDRGVNEQYF. In nucleotides, the CDR3 is TGTGCCAGCAGCTTACCCGACAGGGGGGTAAACGAGCAGTACTTC.

V and J are TRBV5-1 and TRBJ2-5; tentative D call: TRBD2 (6 bases). Trimming removed 1 base at V and 5 bases at J, with 12 bases between. The CDR3 is 14 amino acids. CDR1 and CDR2 from the germline V gene are SGHRS and YFSETQ. As DNA, the CDR3 is TGCGCCAGCAGCTTGTCGGGGGATTGGGAGACCCAGTACTTC. Translation gives CASSLSGDWETQYF.

The rearrangement joins TRBV29-1 to TRBJ2-1, with TRBD1 identical over 8 bases. This CDR3 is 12 amino acids long. CDR1 and CDR2 from the germline V gene are SQVTM and ANQGSEA. V shed 0 bases, J shed 13 bases, and the junction held 5 bases outside the gene matches. The CDR3 protein is CSVEDVGQGQFF. CDR3 DNA sequence: TGCAGCGTTGAAGATGTCGGACAGGGTCAGTTCTTC.

V is TRBV7-8 and J is TRBJ1-2; D is unclear. This CDR3 comprises 16 residues. Trimming removed 3 bases at V and 0 bases at J, with 14 bases between. Germline CDR1 is SGHVS and CDR2 is FQNEAQ. This CDR3 is CASSFLLTDSNYGYTF. In DNA, the CDR3 is TGTGCCAGCAGCTTTTTACTCACAGATTCTAACTATGGCTACACCTTC. Looking up the rest from reference TRBV7-8 and TRBJ1-2 gives the full variable domain: GAGVSQSPRYKVAKRGQDVALRCDPISGHVSLFWYQQALGQGPEFLTYFQNEAQLDKSGLPSDRFFAERPEGSVSTLKIQRTQQEDSAVYLCASSFLLTDSNYGYTFGSGTRLTVV.

The chain has TRBV9 and TRBJ2-2; 7 nucleotides match TRBD2. The CDR3 contains 15 residues. With 0 bases clipped from V and 3 bases from J, the junction kept 2 bases outside the gene matches. Germline V lookup: CDR1 SGDLS, CDR2 YYNGEE. CDR3 in DNA: TGTGCCAGCAGCGTAGTTGCGGGGGACACCGGGGAGCTGTTTTTT. Amino acid sequence: CASSVVAGDTGELFF.

The chain employs TRBV10-3 and TRBJ2-6; a weak D match, TRBD1 (5 bases). This CDR3 is built from 17 residues. V lost 0 bases and J 1 base, leaving 10 bases between the germline ends. Per the germline V gene, CDR1 is ENHRY and CDR2 is SYGVKD. The CDR3 spells CAISESLPGSGANVLTF. DNA of the CDR3: TGTGCCATCAGTGAGTCCCTCCCAGGGTCTGGGGCCAACGTCCTGACTTTC.

The rearrangement joins TRBV6-1 to TRBJ1-5; D is possibly TRBD1 (5 bases). Per the germline V gene, CDR1 is MNHNS and CDR2 is SASEGT. Between the trimmed V and J ends, which lost 1 base and 11 bases, there was a span of 15 bases. The CDR3 covers 14 residues. CDR3 bases: TGTGCCAGCAGTGAAGAAGCAGGTCCCAGGGCCCAGCATTTT. It specifies CASSEEAGPRAQHF.

The rearrangement links TRBV3-1 (or the pseudogene TRBV3-2) to TRBJ2-3; 10 nucleotides agree with TRBD2. The CDR3 length is 18 residues. V lost 1 base, J lost 2 bases, and 9 bases stayed unmatched. Germline V gene lookup returns CDR1 LGHDT and CDR2 YNNKEL (reference sequence). The chain's CDR3 is CASSQVLAGVDNTDTQYF. CDR3 nucleotides: TGTGCCAGCAGCCAAGTGCTAGCGGGGGTGGACAACACAGATACGCAGTATTTT.

J is TRBJ2-2 and V is TRBV3-1 (or the pseudogene TRBV3-2), with 8 bases lining up with TRBD1. The CDR3 extends over 17 amino acids. V trimming: 2 bases; J trimming: 0 bases; junction bases outside the gene matches: 5. Germline V gene data show CDR1 as LGHDT and CDR2 as YNNKEL (reference sequence). The CDR3 sequence: CASSQRGQGANTGELFF. The CDR3 DNA is TGTGCCAGCAGCCAACGAGGACAGGGAGCGAACACCGGGGAGCTGTTTTTT.